The 2 T cell receptor beta chains given below trace back to one sample, sequenced in a study of OX40 agonist ivuxolimab in advanced cancers. Sequencing used immunoSEQ multiplex PCR; TCRdb keeps in-frame clones, though not all of them. The top ten hold approximately 17% of the sample, which has around 22,000 clones, 75% to 90% seen once. The sample was CD4+ or CD8+ T cells sorted from blood, taken in a trial of the OX40 agonist ivuxolimab. The receptors were sampled from an adult with an advanced solid tumor such as melanoma, head and neck, liver or kidney cancer.

The table lists this clone with a count of one. This chain connects TRBV5-1 to TRBJ1-1, with D perhaps matching TRBD1 (5 bases). The CDR3 contains 13 residues. Looked up from germline, CDR1 is SGHRS and CDR2 is YFSETQ. Trimming removed 4 bases from V and 11 bases from J, with 18 bases in between. The DNA for the CDR3 is TGCGCCAGCAGCAGCCAGGGTAGTTTCCTGGCTTTCTTT. It codes for CASSSQGSFLAFF.

The chain is built from TRBV13 and TRBJ2-7; no definite D call. The V end lost 5 bases, the J end lost 0 bases, and 17 bases lay between the germline ends. The CDR3 extends over 16 amino acids. CDR1 and CDR2 from the germline V gene are PRHDT and FYEKMQ (reference sequence). This chain's CDR3 is CASSLRAQSSSYEQYF. CDR3 DNA sequence: TGTGCCAGCAGCCTTCGGGCGCAGTCTAGCTCCTACGAGCAGTACTTC. Complete variable domain (other parts from reference TRBV13 and TRBJ2-7): AAGVIQSPRHLIKEKRETATLKCYPIPRHDTVYWYQQGPGQDPQFLISFYEKMQSDKGSIPDRFSAQQFSDYHSELNMSSLELGDSALYFCASSLRAQSSSYEQYFGPGTRLTVT.